This TCR beta chain originates from a study of cytomegalovirus exposure and HLA in healthy donors. The PCR was carried out with 60 Vbeta primers and 13 Jbeta primers. Assay: immunoSEQ multiplex PCR; the TCRdb copy retains only in-frame clones and omits some. This table holds about 120,000 clones, 77% found once. This CDR3 contains 14 residues. Germline CDR1 is GTSNPN and CDR2 is SVGIG (reference sequence). V lost 2 bases, J lost 3 bases, and 11 bases lay in between. Whole-study findings and limits: From TCR beta sequences, most subjects' HLA-A and HLA-B alleles were reportedly predicted accurately. The productive fraction for most TCR beta V segments was about 87% or about 30% in an earlier analysis. 150 or so TCR beta chains were listed as cytomegalovirus-associated. In a later analysis, a genetic analysis reported fewer productive-TCR N-insertions in an Asian-associated ancestry cluster than the cohort average.

Details on this clone: Its antigen is currently unknown.

The sequenced sample was PBMCs. This sequence joins TRBV30 and TRBJ1-5; TRBD1 might be the D (6 bases). The TCR originated in a man aged 18-30 years in good health and CMV-seropositive. CDR3 protein: CAWSPGTLNQPQHF. CDR3 bases: TGTGCCTGGAGTCCCGGGACACTCAATCAGCCCCAGCATTTT.